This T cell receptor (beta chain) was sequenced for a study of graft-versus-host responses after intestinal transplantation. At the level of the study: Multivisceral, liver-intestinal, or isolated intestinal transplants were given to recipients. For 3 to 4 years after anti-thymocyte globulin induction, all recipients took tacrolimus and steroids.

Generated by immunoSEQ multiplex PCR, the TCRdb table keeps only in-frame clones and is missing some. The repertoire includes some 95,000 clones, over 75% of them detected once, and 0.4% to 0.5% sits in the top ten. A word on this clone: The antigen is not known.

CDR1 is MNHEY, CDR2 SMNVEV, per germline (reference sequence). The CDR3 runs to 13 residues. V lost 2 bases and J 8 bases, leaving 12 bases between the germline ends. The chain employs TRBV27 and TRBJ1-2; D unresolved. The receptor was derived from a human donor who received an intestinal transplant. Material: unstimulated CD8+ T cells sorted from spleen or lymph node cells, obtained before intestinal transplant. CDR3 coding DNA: TGTGCCAGCAGTTTAGGCGGAGGAAAAGGCTACACCTTC. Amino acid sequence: CASSLGGGKGYTF.